The 3 T cell receptor beta chains below all came from one sample that was sequenced in a study of blood T cells in healthy people across ages. The second PCR ran roughly 6 to 11 cycles with a sample-barcoded 5' primer and J-beta primers. TCRdb re-called the 5' RACE reads through MiXCR, storing one row per CDR3 protein. Here the sample spans more than 800,000 distinct CDR3 sequences, 29% being singletons. The sequencing sample was made of blood. These receptors were collected from a woman aged 80 or older in good health.

In its sample, this clonotype was seen many times. V and J are TRBV2 and TRBJ2-4; TRBD1 is a possible D gene (5 bases). The CDR3 sequence is 14 residues long. Trimming removed 6 bases at V and 6 bases at J, with 15 bases between. Germline V gene data show CDR1 as SNHLY and CDR2 as FYNNEI. The CDR3 reads CASRMGQGINIQYF. DNA of the CDR3: TGTGCCAGCAGGATGGGGCAGGGCATAAACATTCAGTACTTC.

This clonotype turned up a few times. A much larger clone lies one base from this, so it may be a read error. This rearrangement joins TRBV7-2 to TRBJ2-4, with 7 bases fitting TRBD1. CDR3 length: 14 amino acids. V dropped 5 bases and J dropped 7; count of bases not matched to a gene: 8. Germline V gives CDR1 SGHTA, CDR2 FQGNSA. The CDR3 loop is CASSPLTGRNIQYF. The CDR3 nucleotides read TGTGCCAGCAGCCCCCTGACAGGGCGTAACATTCAGTACTTC.

This clonotype was picked up many times. The genes are TRBV7-2 and TRBJ2-5, with D perhaps assigned TRBD1 or TRBD2 (6 bases each). CDR1 and CDR2 (germline): SGHTA, FQGNSA. V was pared by 1 base and J by 5 bases, with 26 bases between. This CDR3 has 19 residues. The CDR3 reads CASSLVGGMWGTPGETQYF. DNA of the CDR3: TGTGCCAGCAGCTTAGTAGGGGGGATGTGGGGGACACCTGGGGAGACCCAGTACTTC.